This TCR beta chain was observed in a study of blood T cell repertoires in COVID-19. Across the study: Samples came from the United States, Italy and Spain, spanning acute and convalescent COVID-19. Sources were T cells, B-cell-depleted T cells, or PBMCs; the material itself was cDNA or gDNA.

This CDR3 comprises 17 residues. CDR1 SGHRS and CDR2 YFSETQ come from the germline V gene. V shed 4 bases and J 4 bases; nucleotides not matched to a gene: 15. In the original analysis: It was from reference gene primer amplification that nucleated cell counts were estimated. Repertoires were generated with immunoSEQ multiplex PCR, while TCRdb's copy carries only in-frame clones and drops some. V and J calls plus clone size are reproduced from that table; the DNA served to infer D and trimming. Among some 330,000 clones listed, approximately 87% were seen once. The chain has TRBV5-1 and TRBJ2-7; 9 bases fit TRBD2. The origin of this receptor is a woman in her forties or fifties with active or convalescent COVID-19. The sequencing input was peripheral blood. CDR3 bases: TGCGCCAGCAGCATAAGCGAGCCCCTAGCGGGAAAGTACGAGCAGTACTTC. Translated: CASSISEPLAGKYEQYF. Drawing the rest from reference TRBV5-1 and TRBJ2-7, the complete variable domain is KAGVTQTPRYLIKTRGQQVTLSCSPISGHRSVSWYQQTPGQGLQFLFEYFSETQRNKGNFPGRFSGRQFSNSRSEMNVSTLELGDSALYLCASSISEPLAGKYEQYFGPGTRLTVT.